This T cell receptor beta chain stems from a study of human T cells and chemical hapten exposure. The overall study: DPC at 2% was the sensitizing agent, placed on about 2 cm by about 2 cm of upper inner arm skin. The study lasted 20 to 25 weeks, and patients were dosed weekly with diphenylcyclopropenone on the scalp throughout. Study-wide findings and caveats: TCRs at high frequency, those above 1 in 1000, did not change with DPC sensitization.

The germline V and J ends were trimmed by 3 bases and 6 bases, with 24 bases remaining between them. The CDR3 runs 17 residues. Germline CDR1 DFQATT, CDR2 SNEGSKA (reference sequence). Individual cDNA molecules each carried unique molecular identifiers attached by the library. One entry per CDR3 protein results from TCRdb running MiXCR on the RACE reads. This table has more than 150,000 distinct CDR3 sequences, approximately 24% appearing once. As to this clonotype: Antigen: not known.

The time point denotes: patch test 3, about 24 weeks after DPC sensitization. Treatment of the sample: therapeutic diphenylcyclopropenone sensitization with weekly scalp DPC. The receptor comes from a woman in her thirties or forties with alopecia areata. Some clones in this sample may be carry-over from other donors' samples. The sample in question was whole blood, obtained in connection with sensitization to the hapten diphenylcyclopropenone (DPC). The J gene is TRBJ2-1, the V gene TRBV20-1; D possibly corresponds to TRBD1 (6 bases). The CDR3 is CSARSLRGSTYLNEQFF. CDR3 DNA: TGCAGTGCTAGGTCTTTAAGGGGGAGCACGTACCTCAATGAGCAGTTCTTC.